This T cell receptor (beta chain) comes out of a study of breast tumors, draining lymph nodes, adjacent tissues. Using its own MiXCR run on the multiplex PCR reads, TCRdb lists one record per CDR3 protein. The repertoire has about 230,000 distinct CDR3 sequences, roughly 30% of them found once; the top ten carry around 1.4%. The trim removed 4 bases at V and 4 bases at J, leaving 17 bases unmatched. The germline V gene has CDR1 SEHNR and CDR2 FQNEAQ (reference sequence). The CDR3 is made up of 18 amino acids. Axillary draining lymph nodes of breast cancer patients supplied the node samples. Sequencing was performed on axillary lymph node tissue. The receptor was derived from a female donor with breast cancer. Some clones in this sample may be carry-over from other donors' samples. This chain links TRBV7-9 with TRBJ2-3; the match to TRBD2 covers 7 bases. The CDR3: CASSSPRIAGSRADTQYF. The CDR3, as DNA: TGTGCCAGCAGCTCCCCACGCATAGCGGGTTCAAGGGCAGATACGCAGTATTTT.